The entry below describes one T cell receptor beta chain. The data were obtained in a study of blood T cell repertoires in COVID-19. This CDR3 comprises 14 residues. The germline V gene encodes CDR1 MNHEY and CDR2 SMNVEV (reference sequence). Trimming took off 6 bases at V and 0 bases at J, with 11 bases between the two ends. Adults between about 18 and 95 years of age took part from fewer than 30 US areas. The repertoire was sequenced with immunoSEQ multiplex PCR; TCRdb's copy has only in-frame clones and lacks some. This sample has hundreds of thousands of clones; over 75% occur once, and the top ten carry roughly 2.5%.

This rearrangement joins TRBV27 to TRBJ1-1; D ambiguous. Sequenced sample: PBMCs or T cells enriched from blood (not recorded which). This receptor was identified in a woman aged 18-29 years who had recovered from COVID-19. In DNA, the CDR3 is TGTGCCAGCAGCCCTAGAGGGTTGAACACTGAAGCTTTCTTT. Its translation: CASSPRGLNTEAFF.